This TCR beta chain comes out of a study of vaccination and CD4 T cells after COVID-19. Study-wide context: Cultures designated as controls were supplied with a CEFX pool, an HIV-1 Nef pool, or no peptide. Notes on the study in general: Nearly all convalescent vaccine-specific clones, 304 of 307, recognized only SARS-CoV-2 spike.

An Oncomine TCR Beta short-read assay was used to sequence the DNA from cultured CD4+ T cells. TCRdb independently ran MiXCR on the PCR reads; one entry per CDR3 protein. The sample shows 20,000 to 25,000 distinct CDR3 sequences, around 63% of them seen only once. About this clonotype: Its target is unknown.

The CDR3 loop spans 16 amino acids. Per the germline V gene, CDR1 is KGHSH and CDR2 is LQKENI. V gave up 4 bases and J gave up 2 bases; unmatched junction bases: 1. Treatment noted: approximately 11-day PBMC culture with coronavirus spike peptide pools or control peptides (ViraFEST assay). IL-2 at roughly 9.2 IU/ml and peptide pools at 9 to 10 ug/ml were added to PBMCs cultured at about 2 million per well. The clonotype originates from a human donor who had recovered from COVID-19. Sequencing used CD4+ T cells from blood, cultured in vitro. This chain connects TRBV18 to TRBJ2-6; 11 bases map to TRBD2. CDR3 coding DNA: TGTGCCAGCTCACTACTAGCGGGAGCTGGGGCCAACGTCCTGACTTTC. Amino acids: CASSLLAGAGANVLTF.